This T cell receptor (beta chain) originates from a study of shared clonotypes between healthy human individuals. Overall study context: Three CD4 naive, three CD4 memory, two CD8 naive and one CD8 memory plate were used per donor. Study results and caveats: At large depth, rarefaction still showed sorted-subset sequencing to be incomplete.

Each sample came from a Caucasian adult donor living in Nashville, Tennessee. There are 16 residues in the CDR3. The germline CDR1 and CDR2 sequences are ENHRY and SYGVKD. V shed 4 bases and J shed 1 base, with 14 bases lying between them. The authors ran the assay at deep level. Using immunoSEQ multiplex PCR, the repertoire was profiled, and TCRdb retains in-frame clones only, with some absent. The sample has 300,000 to 400,000 clones, about nine tenths seen once. A remark on this clone: What it binds is not known.

The TCR was taken from a man aged 18 to 29 in good health. The chain couples TRBV10-3 to TRBJ2-1; possibly TRBD2 for D (5 bases). Sequences were obtained from memory CD8+ T cells sorted from blood. Subset in this sample: CD45RO+ cells pooled with CCR7-negative TemRA cells. Written as DNA, the CDR3 is TGTGCCATCAGTGGGAAGGACGGGGAGTCCTACAATGAGCAGTTCTTC. Encoded protein: CAISGKDGESYNEQFF.